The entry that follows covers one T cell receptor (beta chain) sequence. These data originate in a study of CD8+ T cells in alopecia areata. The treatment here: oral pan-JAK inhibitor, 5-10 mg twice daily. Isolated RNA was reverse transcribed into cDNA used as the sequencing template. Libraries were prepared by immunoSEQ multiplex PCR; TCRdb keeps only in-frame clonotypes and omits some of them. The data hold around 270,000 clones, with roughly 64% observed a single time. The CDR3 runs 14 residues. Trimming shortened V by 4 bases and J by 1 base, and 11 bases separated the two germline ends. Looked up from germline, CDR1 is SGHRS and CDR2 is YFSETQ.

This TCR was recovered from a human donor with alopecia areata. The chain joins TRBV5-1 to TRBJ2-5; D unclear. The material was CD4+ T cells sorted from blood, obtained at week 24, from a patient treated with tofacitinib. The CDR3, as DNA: TGCGCCAGCAGCGCCGGAGACACCCAAGAGACCCAGTACTTC. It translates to CASSAGDTQETQYF. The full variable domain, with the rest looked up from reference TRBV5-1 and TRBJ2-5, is KAGVTQTPRYLIKTRGQQVTLSCSPISGHRSVSWYQQTPGQGLQFLFEYFSETQRNKGNFPGRFSGRQFSNSRSEMNVSTLELGDSALYLCASSAGDTQETQYFGPGTRLLVL.